This T cell receptor beta chain was identified during a study of blood T cell repertoires in COVID-19. Study background: Sample material is recorded as cDNA or gDNA derived from T cells, B-cell-depleted T cells, or PBMCs.

Germline values: CDR1 MNHNS, CDR2 SASEGT. V shed 3 bases and J shed 4 bases, with 9 bases lying between them. There are 13 residues in the CDR3. Individuals drawn from some 25 US areas were about 18 to 90 years old. Donors of Cohort 3 who recovered were those that had two negative PCRs, clearance, or symptom resolution. Under the authors' procedure: Estimation of nucleated cell counts relied on the amplification of reference gene primers. The method was immunoSEQ multiplex PCR; TCRdb's version includes in-frame clones alone and lacks a portion of them. V and J calls and clone size are copied from that table; D and trimming were computed from the DNA. The profile covers 200,000 to 250,000 clones, with 65% to 85% appearing a single time and roughly 6.2% taken by the ten largest.

This TCR came from a woman in her thirties or forties who had recovered from COVID-19. This rearrangement joins TRBV6-1 to TRBJ2-5, with D possibly being TRBD1 (5 bases). The sample taken for sequencing was PBMCs or T cells enriched from blood (not recorded which). The CDR3 DNA sequence: TGTGCCAGCAGTGAGGACAATACAGAGACCCAGTACTTC. Translating it yields CASSEDNTETQYF.